A selection of T cell receptor beta chains follows, all from one sample in a study of circulating and synovial CD4+ cells in juvenile arthritis. Method: immunoSEQ multiplex PCR; TCRdb's copy keeps in-frame clones and lacks some. The data show under 35,000 clones, with less than 97% seen just once and approximately 0.17% held by the top ten. Sequencing was carried out using CD4+ T cells from blood. All receptors derive from a human donor with juvenile idiopathic arthritis. Both conserved end residues are part of each CDR3. A D gene is named only where the DNA matches it firmly. A clone size is listed for some rows: how often the clone was seen (once, few, many), or a class if it is expanded.

. | . | TRBJ1-2 | TRBV4-2 | TGTGCCAGCAGCCCAGGTAGCGGGAATGGCTACACCTTC | CASSPGSGNGYTF
. | . | TRBJ2-2 | TRBV14 | TGTGCCAGCAGCCAGTCCCTTGGGGAGCTGTTTTTT | CASSQSLGELFF
. | TRBD2 | TRBJ2-3 | TRBV27 | TGTGCCAGCAGTTTTAGCTCCCCGGGACTAGCTCCTGATACGCAGTATTTT | CASSFSSPGLAPDTQYF
. | . | TRBJ1-4 | TRBV10-3 | TGTGCCATCAGTGAGTCGGGTGCGGGGAATGAAAAACTGTTTTTT | CAISESGAGNEKLFF
. | TRBD1 | TRBJ1-2 | TRBV5-1 | TGCGCCAGCAGCTTGGGGACAGGGCTCAACTATGGCTACACCTTC | CASSLGTGLNYGYTF
. | . | TRBJ1-5 | TRBV6-5 | TGTGCCAGCAGCCCTGGTCCCGGGGGTGGTCAGCCCCAGCATTTT | CASSPGPGGGQPQHF
. | TRBD2 | TRBJ2-5 | TRBV18 | TGTGCCAGCTCGCTGCTAGCGGGTGAAGAGACCCAGTACTTC | CASSLLAGEETQYF
once | . | TRBJ1-1 | TRBV29-1 | TGCAGCGCCGGGGGTCTCCGAGCAACTGAAGCTTTCTTT | CSAGGLRATEAFF
. | TRBD1 | TRBJ2-3 | TRBV29-1 | TGCAGCGTTGGGGGGACAGTAACAGATACGCAGTATTTT | CSVGGTVTDTQYF
. | TRBD1 | TRBJ1-2 | TRBV7-2 | TGTGCCAGCAGGGAAACAGGGGAGTGGGGCTACACCTTC | CASRETGEWGYTF
. | . | TRBJ1-2 | TRBV19 | TGTGCCAGTAGTATCCCAGGCGACTACACCTTC | CASSIPGDYTF
. | . | TRBJ1-3 | TRBV18 | TGTGCCAGCTCACCACCCTCAGTATCTGGAAACACCATATATTTT | CASSPPSVSGNTIYF
. | TRBD2 | TRBJ2-2 | TRBV30 | TGTGCCTGGAGTCGGGGGGATTACACCGGGGAGCTGTTTTTT | CAWSRGDYTGELFF
. | . | TRBJ2-7 | TRBV6-5 | TGTGCCAGCAGTTACGACGGGAGGCAGTACTTC | CASSYDGRQYF
. | TRBD1 | TRBJ2-7 | TRBV28 | TGTGCCAGCAGTTCGGTTTCAGGGGGCGACGAGCAGTACTTC | CASSSVSGGDEQYF
. | . | TRBJ2-7 | TRBV5-6 | TGTGCCAGCAGCTTGAGCGGGGGACAGTCCGCCTACGAGCAGTACTTC | CASSLSGGQSAYEQYF
. | TRBD1 | TRBJ1-5 | TRBV4-2 | TGTGCCAGCAGCCCTGACAGGGATAGGCCCCAGCATTTT | CASSPDRDRPQHF
. | TRBD1 | TRBJ2-7 | TRBV6-1 | TGTGCCAGCAGTGAAAGGCTTCGGGGACAGCCCTACGAGCAGTACTTC | CASSERLRGQPYEQYF
. | . | TRBJ2-7 | TRBV6-6 | TGTGCCAGCACGGTAGCGGCAAATTACGAGCAGTACTTC | CASTVAANYEQYF
. | TRBD2 | TRBJ2-7 | TRBV2 | TGTGCCAGCTCAAGACTAGCGGGGTACGAGCAGTACTTC | CASSRLAGYEQYF
. | TRBD2 | TRBJ2-7 | TRBV5-8 | TGTGCCAGCAGCTGGTCCCCAAGCGGGGGCTCCTACGAGCAGTACTTC | CASSWSPSGGSYEQYF
. | . | TRBJ1-1 | TRBV6-5 | TGTGCCAGCAGTTACGGCCGGGGTGAAGCTTTCTTT | CASSYGRGEAFF
. | . | TRBJ1-1 | TRBV19 | TGTGCCAGTAGTCCTGACAGGAACGGTGAAGCTTTCTTT | CASSPDRNGEAFF
. | . | TRBJ2-5 | TRBV5-4 | TGTGCCAGCAGCTTGGCCCGAGGACAGCTATACTTC | CASSLARGQLYF
. | . | TRBJ2-3 | TRBV2 | TGTGCCAGCAGCCCGGACTTCACAGATACGCAGTATTTT | CASSPDFTDTQYF
. | . | TRBJ1-1 | TRBV19 | TGTGCCAGTAAAACTTCAGGTGGAAGCACTGAAGCTTTCTTT | CASKTSGGSTEAFF
once | TRBD1 | TRBJ2-3 | TRBV9 | TGTGCCAGCAGCATCCTGGGGACAGGGAGCACAGATACGCAGTATTTT | CASSILGTGSTDTQYF
. | . | TRBJ2-7 | TRBV30 | TGTGCCTGGAGTGTCCTAGGCGAGCAGTACTTC | CAWSVLGEQYF
. | . | TRBJ2-6 | TRBV7-9 | TGTGCCAGCAGCTTAGCCACAGGGGGGGTCTCTGGGGCCAACGTCCTGACTTTC | CASSLATGGVSGANVLTF
. | . | TRBJ1-3 | TRBV5-1 | TGCGCCAGCAGCTTGTCGACCCACGGGGTCCCCATATATTTT | CASSLSTHGVPIYF
once | . | TRBJ2-1 | TRBV7-9 | TGTGCCAGCAGCTTAGGTCCCGCAGGGGCGTCATACAATGAGCAGTTCTTC | CASSLGPAGASYNEQFF
once | TRBD1 | TRBJ1-5 | TRBV4-3 | TGCGCCAGCAGCCAAGATCGACAGGGGGGTCAGCCCCAGCATTTT | CASSQDRQGGQPQHF
. | TRBD2 | TRBJ2-1 | TRBV11-2 | TGTGCCAGCACCCGTATAGCGGGGGGTTCGAATGAGCAGTTCTTC | CASTRIAGGSNEQFF
. | TRBD2 | TRBJ2-1 | TRBV2 | TGTGCCAGCAGTCCCCCGGGACTAGCGGTACGCAATGAGCAGTTCTTC | CASSPPGLAVRNEQFF
. | . | TRBJ1-2 | TRBV18 | TGTGCCAGCTCACCACCAGGGGCTAGGGGCTACACCTTC | CASSPPGARGYTF
. | . | TRBJ1-2 | TRBV7-9 | TGTGCCAGCAGCTTAGCAAATACAGGGTATGGCTACACCTTC | CASSLANTGYGYTF
. | . | TRBJ2-3 | TRBV9 | TGTGCCAGCAGCGTAGCGGGAGAACGCACAGATACGCAGTATTTT | CASSVAGERTDTQYF
. | TRBD2 | TRBJ2-3 | TRBV7-3 | TGTGCCAGCAGCTCCTCAGGACTAGCCCCAGATACGCAGTATTTT | CASSSSGLAPDTQYF
once | . | TRBJ1-6 | TRBV19 | TGTGCCAGTAGTGCCGCTGGGACACCTTACATCAGACCCCTCCACTTT | CASSAAGTPYIRPLHF
. | TRBD1 | TRBJ1-4 | TRBV25-1 | TGTGCCAGCAGTGTTGGAGGGGCACAGGGGGTATACGAAAAACTGTTTTTT | CASSVGGAQGVYEKLFF
. | TRBD1 | TRBJ1-6 | TRBV6-4 | TGTGCCAGCAGTGATGGACAGGGTAGTAATTCACCCCTCCACTTT | CASSDGQGSNSPLHF
. | TRBD2 | TRBJ2-7 | TRBV6-4 | TGTGCCAGCAGTGAGGAGGGCGGGAGATTTAGAAACGAGCAGTACTTC | CASSEEGGRFRNEQYF
. | TRBD1 | TRBJ2-5 | TRBV9 | TGTGCCAGCAGCTCCTTGACAGGGTCACAAGAGACCCAGTACTTC | CASSSLTGSQETQYF
once | . | TRBJ2-1 | TRBV19 | TGTGCCAGTAGTGCGTACCGGGACTTTGAGGTGTATGAGCAGTTCTTC | CASSAYRDFEVYEQFF